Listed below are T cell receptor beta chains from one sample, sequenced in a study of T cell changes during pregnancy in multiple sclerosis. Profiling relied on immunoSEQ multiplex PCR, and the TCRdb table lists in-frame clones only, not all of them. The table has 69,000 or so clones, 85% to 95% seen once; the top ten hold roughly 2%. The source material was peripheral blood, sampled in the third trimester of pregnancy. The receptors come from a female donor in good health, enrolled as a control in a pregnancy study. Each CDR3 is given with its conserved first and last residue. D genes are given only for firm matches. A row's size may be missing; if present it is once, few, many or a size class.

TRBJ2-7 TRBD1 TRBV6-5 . CASSYGGQGEYEQYF TGTGCCAGCAGTTACGGTGGACAGGGAGAATACGAGCAGTACTTC
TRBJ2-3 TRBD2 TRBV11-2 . CASSRILAGGTQYF TGTGCCAGCAGCCGCATCCTAGCGGGCGGTACGCAGTATTTT
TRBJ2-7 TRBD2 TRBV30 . CAWSSGLAGNEQYF TGTGCCTGGAGCTCGGGCCTAGCGGGTAACGAGCAGTACTTC
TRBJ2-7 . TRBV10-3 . CAISERESGEQYF TGTGCCATCAGTGAGAGAGAGTCGGGGGAGCAGTACTTC
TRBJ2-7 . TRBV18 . CASSPSEDGEQYF TGTGCCAGCTCGCCGTCGGAGGATGGGGAGCAGTACTTC
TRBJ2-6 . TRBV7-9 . CASSPSVVRIRANVLTF TGTGCCAGCAGCCCCAGTGTTGTGAGGATCCGGGCCAACGTCCTGACTTTC
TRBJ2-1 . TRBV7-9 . CASSLDSYNEQFF TGTGCCAGCAGCTTAGACAGCTACAATGAGCAGTTCTTC
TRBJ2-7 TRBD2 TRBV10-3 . CATRKTSDHYEQYF TGTGCCACCCGAAAAACTAGCGATCACTACGAGCAGTACTTC
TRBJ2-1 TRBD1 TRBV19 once CASSIMWGQVINEQFF TGTGCCAGTAGTATTATGTGGGGACAGGTCATCAATGAGCAGTTCTTC
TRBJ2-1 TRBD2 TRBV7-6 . CASSRSGGGGNEQFF TGTGCCAGCAGCCGCTCGGGCGGGGGGGGCAATGAGCAGTTCTTC
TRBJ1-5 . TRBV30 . CAWSGGGGNQPQHF TGTGCCTGGAGTGGGGGGGGCGGCAATCAGCCCCAGCATTTT
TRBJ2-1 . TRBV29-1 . CSVLEGLQFF TGCAGCGTTCTTGAGGGACTGCAGTTCTTC
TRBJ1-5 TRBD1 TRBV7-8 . CASSQDRAQPQHF TGTGCCAGCAGCCAGGACAGGGCTCAGCCCCAGCATTTT
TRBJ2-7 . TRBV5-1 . CASSLTGTVTYEQYF TGCGCCAGCAGCTTGACGGGAACGGTTACCTACGAGCAGTACTTC
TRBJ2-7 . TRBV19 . CASSIREAGYYEQYF TGTGCCAGTAGTATCAGGGAGGCGGGCTACTACGAGCAGTACTTC
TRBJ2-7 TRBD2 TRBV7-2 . CASSLGLAGTRREQYF TGTGCCAGCAGCTTAGGTCTAGCGGGTACTAGAAGGGAGCAGTACTTC
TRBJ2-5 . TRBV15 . CATSTWRGTRQETQYF TGTGCCACCAGCACCTGGCGAGGCACTCGGCAAGAGACCCAGTACTTC
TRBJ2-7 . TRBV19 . CASSNRYGYEQYF TGTGCCAGTAGTAATCGGTACGGCTACGAGCAGTACTTC
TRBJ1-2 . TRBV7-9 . CASSLGTQGYYGYTF TGTGCCAGCAGCTTAGGGACTCAGGGGTACTATGGCTACACCTTC
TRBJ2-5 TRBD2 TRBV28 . CASSSGGIETQYF TGTGCCAGCAGTTCCGGGGGGATAGAGACCCAGTACTTC
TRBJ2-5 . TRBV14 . CASSTHRLQETQYF TGTGCCAGCAGCACCCACAGATTACAAGAGACCCAGTACTTC
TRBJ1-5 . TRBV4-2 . CASSQGSRRLYGNQPQHF TGTGCCAGCAGCCAGGGGAGTCGTAGATTATATGGCAATCAGCCCCAGCATTTT
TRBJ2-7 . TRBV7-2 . CASSFTVGYEQYF TGTGCCAGCAGCTTTACAGTAGGCTACGAGCAGTACTTC
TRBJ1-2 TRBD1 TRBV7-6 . CASSSRQGAVYGYTF TGTGCCAGCAGCTCCCGGCAGGGGGCTGTGTATGGCTACACCTTC
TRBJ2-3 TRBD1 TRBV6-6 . CASRAHSGQGSDTQYF TGTGCCAGCAGAGCCCACTCGGGACAGGGATCAGATACGCAGTATTTT
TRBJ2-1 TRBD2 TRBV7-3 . CASSLSFAGTSGSNEQFF TGTGCCAGCAGCTTATCCTTCGCCGGGACTAGCGGGAGTAATGAGCAGTTCTTC
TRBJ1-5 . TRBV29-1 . CSVEMGDGRGPQHF TGCAGCGTTGAAATGGGGGACGGGAGGGGGCCCCAGCATTTT
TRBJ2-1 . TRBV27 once CASSFVGSEQFF TGTGCCAGCAGTTTTGTGGGCAGTGAGCAGTTCTTC
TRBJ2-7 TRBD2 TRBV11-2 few CASSTGTSGRREQYF TGTGCCAGCAGTACCGGGACTAGCGGGAGACGCGAGCAGTACTTC
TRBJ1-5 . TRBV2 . CASSQEHSNQPQHF TGTGCCAGCTCCCAAGAGCATAGCAATCAGCCCCAGCATTTT
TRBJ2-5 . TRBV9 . CASSVAEAETQYF TGTGCCAGCAGCGTAGCTGAGGCAGAGACCCAGTACTTC
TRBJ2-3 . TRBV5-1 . CASSLSPQGVGGTDTQYF TGCGCCAGCAGCTTGTCGCCCCAGGGTGTGGGTGGCACAGATACGCAGTATTTT
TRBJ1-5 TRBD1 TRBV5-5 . CASSWSGGGNQPQHF TGTGCCAGCAGCTGGTCAGGGGGCGGCAATCAGCCCCAGCATTTT
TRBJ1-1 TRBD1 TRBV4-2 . CASSQGVGQGNTEAFF TGTGCCAGCAGCCAAGGAGTCGGACAGGGTAACACTGAAGCTTTCTTT
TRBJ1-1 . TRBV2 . CASSEGRGTAEAFF TGTGCCAGCAGTGAAGGGCGGGGTACGGCTGAAGCTTTCTTT
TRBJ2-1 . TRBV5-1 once CASSLTSHPDNEQFF TGCGCCAGCAGCTTGACGTCTCATCCGGACAATGAGCAGTTCTTC
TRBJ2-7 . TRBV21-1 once CASNPTVCSYEQYF TGTGCCAGCAACCCGACAGTGTGCTCCTACGAGCAGTACTTC
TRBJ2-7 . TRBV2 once CASLLDSVGIEQYF TGTGCCAGCCTCTTGGACTCTGTGGGGATCGAGCAGTACTTC
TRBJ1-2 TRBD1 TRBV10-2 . CASRQGDYGYTF TGCGCCAGCAGGCAGGGGGACTATGGCTACACCTTC
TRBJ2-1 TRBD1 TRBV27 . CASSFDRGHNEQFF TGTGCCAGCAGTTTTGACAGGGGACACAATGAGCAGTTCTTC